The T cell receptor (beta chain) described here comes from a study of blood T cell repertoires in COVID-19. Study-level information: The study drew acute and convalescent COVID-19 samples from the United States, Italy and Spain.

Trimming took 6 bases from V and 0 from J, leaving 14 bases between them. Germline V lookup: CDR1 SEHNR, CDR2 FQNEAQ (reference sequence). CDR3 length: 16 residues. Original handling: Counts of nucleated cells, estimated from reference gene primer amplification, were obtained. Libraries were prepared by immunoSEQ multiplex PCR; TCRdb keeps only in-frame clonotypes and omits some of them. The DNA was the basis for D and trimming; V, J and clone size are from that table. The sample lists fewer than 300,000 clones, approximately 91% occurring once. This TCR came from a woman in her thirties or forties with acute COVID-19. Specimen: PBMCs or T cells enriched from blood (not recorded which). This chain joins TRBV7-9 and TRBJ2-2, with D perhaps TRBD1 (5 bases). CDR3 nucleotides: TGTGCCAGCAGTCTCAAAGGGGTCGCGAACACCGGGGAGCTGTTTTTT. Protein product: CASSLKGVANTGELFF.